These T cell receptor beta chains were read from a single sample in a study of OX40 agonist ivuxolimab in advanced cancers. Libraries were prepared by immunoSEQ multiplex PCR; TCRdb keeps only in-frame clonotypes and omits some of them. The sample contains around 50,000 clones, approximately 90% of which appear only once. The specimen was CD4+ or CD8+ T cells sorted from blood, collected in a trial of the OX40 agonist ivuxolimab. Source of these receptors: an adult with an advanced solid tumor such as melanoma, head and neck, liver or kidney cancer. CDR3s include the opening cysteine and the closing phenylalanine or tryptophan. D genes are given only for firm matches. A row's size may be missing; if present it is once, few, many or a size class.

DNA	CDR3	D	V	size	J
TGTGCCAGCAGTCCTAGCGGGAGGGTGTTAGAGACCCAGTACTTC	CASSPSGRVLETQYF	TRBD2	TRBV28	once	TRBJ2-5
TGTGCCAGCAGCCAGGGAGGGCTCGACGGCGAGCAGTACTTC	CASSQGGLDGEQYF	TRBD2	TRBV14	NA	TRBJ2-7
TGTGCCAGCATGCGGCGGGACCACCACGAGCAGTACTTC	CASMRRDHHEQYF	NA	TRBV7-9	NA	TRBJ2-7
TGTGCCCTCCGCGGAGACACCAACTACGAGCAGTACTTC	CALRGDTNYEQYF	NA	TRBV2	NA	TRBJ2-7
TGTGCCAGCAGTGAAGCGCCGGGAGCAGGATACGAGCAGTACTTC	CASSEAPGAGYEQYF	NA	TRBV6-1	NA	TRBJ2-7
TGTGCCAGTAGTATATACCGAACCATTAATGAAAAACTGTTTTTT	CASSIYRTINEKLFF	NA	TRBV19	NA	TRBJ1-4
TGTGCTAGTGGTCCCAGTCTCGGCCGGGAGCTGTTTTTT	CASGPSLGRELFF	NA	TRBV12-5	NA	TRBJ2-2
TGTGCCAGCAGTTTATCAGGGTATGAAAAACTGTTTTTT	CASSLSGYEKLFF	NA	TRBV27	NA	TRBJ1-4
TGTGCCAGCAGCTTAGTTCCATTAGAGACCCAGTACTTC	CASSLVPLETQYF	NA	TRBV7-6	NA	TRBJ2-5
TGTGCCAGCAGCGTAGGGTCTCTTCTGCTTGTCGATACGCAGTATTTT	CASSVGSLLLVDTQYF	NA	TRBV9	NA	TRBJ2-3
TGTGCCAGCAGTTACTCAGACAGCCTAGAGACCCAGTACTTC	CASSYSDSLETQYF	NA	TRBV6-5	once	TRBJ2-5
TGCGCCAGCAGCTTGACCCGCGAACTAGAAGACACCTACGAGCAGTACTTC	CASSLTRELEDTYEQYF	NA	TRBV5-1	NA	TRBJ2-7
TGTGCCGCCTGGGGGGGCGGCAATGAGCAGTTCTTC	CAAWGGGNEQFF	NA	TRBV27	once	TRBJ2-1
TGTGCCAGCACCCAGGGACTGTACTTCACCGGGGAGCTGTTTTTT	CASTQGLYFTGELFF	NA	TRBV27	NA	TRBJ2-2
TGTGCCAGCAGCTTATCTCGAGGGGCCCCCTACGAGCAGTACTTC	CASSLSRGAPYEQYF	NA	TRBV7-2	once	TRBJ2-7
TGTGCCAGTAGTACGGGGTATCAGCCCCAGCATTTT	CASSTGYQPQHF	NA	TRBV19	few	TRBJ1-5
TGTGCCAGCAGCTCGCTCACAGGGGGCCCGGGAAACACCATATATTTT	CASSSLTGGPGNTIYF	TRBD1	TRBV7-9	NA	TRBJ1-3
TGCGCCAGCATCGCAAACCGGGGTATCACGGATGGCTACACCTTC	CASIANRGITDGYTF	NA	TRBV23-1	NA	TRBJ1-2
TGTGCCAGCAGCGCCCGGACTAGTTTCAATGAGCAGTTCTTC	CASSARTSFNEQFF	TRBD2	TRBV9	NA	TRBJ2-1
TGTGCCAGCAGTTTTGGGGGGGCCTCAGGCTACGAGCAGTACTTC	CASSFGGASGYEQYF	NA	TRBV27	few	TRBJ2-7
TGTGCCAGCAGTTCCTCGACTAGCGAGTCTCCCAATGAGCAGTTCTTC	CASSSSTSESPNEQFF	TRBD2	TRBV27	once	TRBJ2-1
TGTGCCAGCAGCGTAGCTGGTGGGGCGGAGACCCAGTACTTC	CASSVAGGAETQYF	NA	TRBV9	NA	TRBJ2-5
TGTGCCAGCCATACCGGGACGACAATGAACACTGAAGCTTTCTTT	CASHTGTTMNTEAFF	NA	TRBV18	NA	TRBJ1-1
TGTGCCAGCATCCCTGACGGACGTGCGTTTAATAGCAATCAGCCCCAGCATTTT	CASIPDGRAFNSNQPQHF	NA	TRBV28	NA	TRBJ1-5
TGTGCCAGCAGCGCGCAGAGGGGGCCGGGGGAAAAACTGTTTTTT	CASSAQRGPGEKLFF	TRBD1	TRBV9	NA	TRBJ1-4
TGCGCCAGCAGCCAATTGAGACAGGGGAGCTCCTACGAGCAGTACTTC	CASSQLRQGSSYEQYF	TRBD1	TRBV4-1	NA	TRBJ2-7
TGCGCCAGCAGCCAGGACAGGACACCTTCCTACGAGCAGTACTTC	CASSQDRTPSYEQYF	TRBD1	TRBV4-1	NA	TRBJ2-7
TGTGCCAGCAGGGCGGGACAGACCAAAGAGACCCAGTACTTC	CASRAGQTKETQYF	NA	TRBV7-9	NA	TRBJ2-5
TGTGCCAGCAGTGGGACTAGCGAATACGAGCAGTACTTC	CASSGTSEYEQYF	TRBD2	TRBV28	NA	TRBJ2-7
TGTGCCAGCAGCGATTCCGGGACAGGCTTTTTGTACGAGCAGTACTTC	CASSDSGTGFLYEQYF	TRBD1	TRBV7-9	NA	TRBJ2-7
TGCGCCAGAAGGGGGGTGGGGCGTAACTACGAGCAGTACTTC	CARRGVGRNYEQYF	NA	TRBV10-1	NA	TRBJ2-7
TGTGCCAGCAGTGGATTACTAGCGGGGGGGCTGGGAGAGCAGTTCTTC	CASSGLLAGGLGEQFF	TRBD2	TRBV6-1	NA	TRBJ2-1
TGTGCCAGCAGCCCACTAGCGCTGGCCTACGAGCAGTACTTC	CASSPLALAYEQYF	TRBD2	TRBV7-8	NA	TRBJ2-7
TGTGCCAGTACCGACAGGATGAACACTGAAGCTTTCTTT	CASTDRMNTEAFF	NA	TRBV19	NA	TRBJ1-1
TGTGCCAGCAGTCTTAAGCTTTTCGCGGGAGGGAAAGGCACAGATACGCAGTATTTT	CASSLKLFAGGKGTDTQYF	TRBD2	TRBV11-2	NA	TRBJ2-3
TGCGCCAGCAGCCTCCAAGCGGGACGCTCCTACGAGCAGTACTTC	CASSLQAGRSYEQYF	TRBD2	TRBV4-1	NA	TRBJ2-7
TGCGCCAGCAGCTCCGGGACTAGCGGGTCCGGGGAGCTGTTTTTT	CASSSGTSGSGELFF	TRBD2	TRBV5-1	once	TRBJ2-2
TGTGCCAGCAGTCCTGCCACAGTCTCCACAGATACGCAGTATTTT	CASSPATVSTDTQYF	NA	TRBV9	NA	TRBJ2-3
TGTGCCAGCAGCTTACGAGGCGAGCAGTACTTC	CASSLRGEQYF	NA	TRBV13	NA	TRBJ2-7
TGTGCCAGCAGCTCCTCGACAGGTATTTCACCCCTCCACTTT	CASSSSTGISPLHF	NA	TRBV5-6	NA	TRBJ1-6
TGTGCCAGTAGTAGGGACGCGAGCTCCTACGAGCAGTACTTC	CASSRDASSYEQYF	NA	TRBV19	NA	TRBJ2-7
TGTGCCAGCAGCTCTTGGACAGGGCTAACCTACAATGAGCAGTTCTTC	CASSSWTGLTYNEQFF	TRBD1	TRBV7-9	NA	TRBJ2-1
TGTGCCAGCAGCCAAGAGGGTAGCGGGAGTTACGAGCAGTACTTC	CASSQEGSGSYEQYF	TRBD2	TRBV4-2	few	TRBJ2-7
TGTGCCTCAACCCTGGGGTTTTCTGGGGCCAACGTCCTGACTTTC	CASTLGFSGANVLTF	NA	TRBV9	NA	TRBJ2-6
TGTGCCAGCAGGGTCCCCAGGACCTACGAGCAGTACTTC	CASRVPRTYEQYF	NA	TRBV2	NA	TRBJ2-7
TGTGCCAGCACCGGGACAGGGAGCTCCTACGAGCAGTACTTC	CASTGTGSSYEQYF	TRBD1	TRBV2	once	TRBJ2-7
TGTGCCAGCAGCTTAGTAGGTAACATGGAAGAGACCCAGTACTTC	CASSLVGNMEETQYF	NA	TRBV7-9	NA	TRBJ2-5
TGTGCCAGTACGCCCGGGGGGACTGAAGCTTTCTTT	CASTPGGTEAFF	NA	TRBV7-9	NA	TRBJ1-1
TGTGCCAGCAGCTTAGGGGCCCGAACCTTGCGGGAGACCCAGTACTTC	CASSLGARTLRETQYF	NA	TRBV7-8	NA	TRBJ2-5
TGCGCCAGCAGCCAAGATCAAAACTTACCTACCGGGGAGCTGTTTTTT	CASSQDQNLPTGELFF	NA	TRBV4-1	NA	TRBJ2-2
TGCGCCAGCAGCTTGTCGACAGGGGGCAGGAATGAGCAGTTCTTC	CASSLSTGGRNEQFF	TRBD1	TRBV5-1	NA	TRBJ2-1
TGTGCCAGTACCGTCACCCCCTACAATGAGCAGTTCTTC	CASTVTPYNEQFF	NA	TRBV19	NA	TRBJ2-1
TGTGCCAGTATTTCAGGGAATGGCTACACCTTC	CASISGNGYTF	NA	TRBV19	NA	TRBJ1-2
TGTGCCAGCAGTTACTCCGCAGGGGGCAGGTACTATGGCTACACCTTC	CASSYSAGGRYYGYTF	TRBD1	TRBV6-5	NA	TRBJ1-2
TGTGCCAGCAGCTTAATGGGACTAGCGGGAGAGATAGAGGGATGGACCGGGGAGCTGTTTTTT	CASSLMGLAGEIEGWTGELFF	TRBD2	TRBV7-3	medium-sized	TRBJ2-2